This T cell receptor beta chain was retrieved from a study of blood T cell repertoires in COVID-19. Study-wide context: Samples representing acute and convalescent COVID-19 were sourced from the United States, Italy and Spain. The analysed material was cDNA or gDNA that came from T cells, B-cell-depleted T cells, or PBMCs.

CDR3 size: 18 residues. Trimming left V 2 bases short and J 4 bases short, with 20 bases between. Germline assignment: CDR1 MRHNA and CDR2 SNTAGT. Original analysis: By means of reference gene primer amplification, nucleated cell counts were estimated. Clones were sequenced by immunoSEQ multiplex PCR, and TCRdb holds only the in-frame ones, with some missing. V and J calls and clone size follow that table, whereas D and trimming were derived from the DNA. The profile shows under 200,000 clones, approximately 81% of them singletons. V usage is TRBV6-4 and J usage is TRBJ1-4, with a tentative D call TRBD1 (5 bases). Sequencing used peripheral blood. This receptor was identified in a woman in her sixties with COVID-19, enrolled during active disease. This CDR3 reads CASSDAAGEGRDNEKLFF. Here the CDR3 DNA reads TGTGCCAGCAGTGACGCAGCAGGTGAGGGGCGGGATAATGAAAAACTGTTTTTT.